This TCR beta chain is drawn from a study of blood T cell repertoires in COVID-19. Germline V gene lookup returns CDR1 SNHLY and CDR2 FYNNEI. The CDR3 contains 13 residues. Here immunoSEQ multiplex PCR was the method, and the copy in TCRdb shows in-frame clones only, minus some. Found here are some 250,000 clones, 84% of them singletons; the top ten hold 4.2%. The chain carries TRBV2 and TRBJ2-4; 7 bases map to TRBD2. The sequenced sample consisted of peripheral blood. The sequence was obtained from a man between 60 and 75 years old with acute or convalescent COVID-19. The CDR3 spells CGGGAGAKNIQYF. The CDR3 bases are TGTGGGGGAGGGGCTGGGGCCAAAAACATTCAGTACTTC.